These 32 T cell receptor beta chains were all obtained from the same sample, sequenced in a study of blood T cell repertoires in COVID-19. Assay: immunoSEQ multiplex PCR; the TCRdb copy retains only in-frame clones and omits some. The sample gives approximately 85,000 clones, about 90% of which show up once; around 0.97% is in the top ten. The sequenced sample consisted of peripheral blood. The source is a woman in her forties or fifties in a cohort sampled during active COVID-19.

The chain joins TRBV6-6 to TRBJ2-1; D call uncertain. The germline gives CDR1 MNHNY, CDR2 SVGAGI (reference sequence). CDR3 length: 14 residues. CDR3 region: CASRKRSPSDEQFF. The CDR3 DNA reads TGTGCTAGCCGGAAAAGATCCCCGAGCGATGAGCAGTTCTTC.

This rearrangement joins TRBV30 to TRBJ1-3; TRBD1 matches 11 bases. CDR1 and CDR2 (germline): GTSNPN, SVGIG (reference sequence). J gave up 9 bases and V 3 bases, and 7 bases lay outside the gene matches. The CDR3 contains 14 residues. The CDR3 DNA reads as TGTGCCTGGAGGGAAACGGGACAGGGGGGCACCATATATTTT. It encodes CAWRETGQGGTIYF.

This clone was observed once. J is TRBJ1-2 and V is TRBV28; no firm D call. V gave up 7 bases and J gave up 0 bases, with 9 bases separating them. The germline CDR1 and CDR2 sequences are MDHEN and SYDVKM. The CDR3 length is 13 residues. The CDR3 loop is CASNKPSNYGYTF. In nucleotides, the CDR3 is TGTGCCAGCAATAAGCCATCTAACTATGGCTACACCTTC.

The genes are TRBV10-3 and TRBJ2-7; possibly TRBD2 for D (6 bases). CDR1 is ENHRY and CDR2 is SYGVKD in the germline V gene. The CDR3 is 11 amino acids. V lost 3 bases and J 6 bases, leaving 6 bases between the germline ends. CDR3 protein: CAISDGGEQYF. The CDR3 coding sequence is TGTGCCATCAGTGACGGGGGCGAGCAGTACTTC.

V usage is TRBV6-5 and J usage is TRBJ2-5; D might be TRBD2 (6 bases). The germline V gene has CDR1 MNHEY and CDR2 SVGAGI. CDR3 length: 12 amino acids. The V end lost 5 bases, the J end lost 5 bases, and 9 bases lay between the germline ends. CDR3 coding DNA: TGTGCCAGCAGTCTCCGGGGGGAGACCCAGTACTTC. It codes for CASSLRGETQYF.

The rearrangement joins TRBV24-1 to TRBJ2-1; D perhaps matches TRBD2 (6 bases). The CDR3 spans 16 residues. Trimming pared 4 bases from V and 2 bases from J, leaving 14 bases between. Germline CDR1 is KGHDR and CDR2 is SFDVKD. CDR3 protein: CATSDRDFLTYNEQFF. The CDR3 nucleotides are TGTGCCACCAGTGACAGGGACTTCCTGACCTACAATGAGCAGTTCTTC.

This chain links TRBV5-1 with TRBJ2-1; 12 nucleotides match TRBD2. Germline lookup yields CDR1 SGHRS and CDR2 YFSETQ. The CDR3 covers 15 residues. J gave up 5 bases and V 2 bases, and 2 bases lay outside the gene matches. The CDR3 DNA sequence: TGCGCCAGCAGCTTCACTAGCGGGAGGCACAATGAGCAGTTCTTC. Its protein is CASSFTSGRHNEQFF.

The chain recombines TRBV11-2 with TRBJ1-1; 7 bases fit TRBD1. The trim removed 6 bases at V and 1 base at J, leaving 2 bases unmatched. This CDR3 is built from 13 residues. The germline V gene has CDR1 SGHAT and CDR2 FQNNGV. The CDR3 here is CASRRQGNTEAFF. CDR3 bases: TGTGCCAGCAGGCGACAGGGGAACACTGAAGCTTTCTTT.

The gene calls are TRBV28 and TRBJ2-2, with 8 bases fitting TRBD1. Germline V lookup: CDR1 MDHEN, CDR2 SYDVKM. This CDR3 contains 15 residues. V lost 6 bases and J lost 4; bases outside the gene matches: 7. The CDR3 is CASSLTGAGTGELFF. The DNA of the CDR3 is TGTGCCAGCAGCCTGACAGGGGCGGGCACCGGGGAGCTGTTTTTT.

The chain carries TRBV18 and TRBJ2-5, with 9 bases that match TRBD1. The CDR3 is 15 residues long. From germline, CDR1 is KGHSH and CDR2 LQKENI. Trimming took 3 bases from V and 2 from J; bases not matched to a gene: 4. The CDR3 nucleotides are TGTGCCAGCTCACCCCCGACAGGGGGGCAAGAGACCCAGTACTTC. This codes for CASSPPTGGQETQYF.

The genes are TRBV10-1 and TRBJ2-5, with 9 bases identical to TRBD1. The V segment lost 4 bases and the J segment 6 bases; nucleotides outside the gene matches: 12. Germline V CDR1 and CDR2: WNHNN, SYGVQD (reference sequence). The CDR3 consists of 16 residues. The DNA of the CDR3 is TGCGCCAGCAGTGCCAGCACCGGGACAGGGAAGCAGACCCAGTACTTC. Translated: CASSASTGTGKQTQYF.

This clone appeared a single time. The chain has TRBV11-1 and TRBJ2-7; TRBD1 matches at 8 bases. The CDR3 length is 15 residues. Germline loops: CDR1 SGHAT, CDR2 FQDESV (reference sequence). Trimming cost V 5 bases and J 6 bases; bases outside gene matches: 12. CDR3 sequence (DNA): TGTGCCAGCAGCGCGGACAGGGTAGGGGCGGGCGAGCAGTACTTC. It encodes CASSADRVGAGEQYF. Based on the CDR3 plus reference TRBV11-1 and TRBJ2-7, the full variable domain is EAEVAQSPRYKITEKSQAVAFWCDPISGHATLYWYRQILGQGPELLVQFQDESVVDDSQLPKDRFSAERLKGVDSTLKIQPAELGDSAMYLCASSADRVGAGEQYFGPGTRLTVT.

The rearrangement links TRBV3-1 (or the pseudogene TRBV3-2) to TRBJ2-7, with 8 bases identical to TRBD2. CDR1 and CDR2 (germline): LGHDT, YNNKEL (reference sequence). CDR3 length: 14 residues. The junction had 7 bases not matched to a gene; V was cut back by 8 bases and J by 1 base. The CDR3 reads CASCSGGGSYEQYF. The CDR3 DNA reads TGTGCCAGCTGCTCCGGGGGGGGGTCCTACGAGCAGTACTTC.

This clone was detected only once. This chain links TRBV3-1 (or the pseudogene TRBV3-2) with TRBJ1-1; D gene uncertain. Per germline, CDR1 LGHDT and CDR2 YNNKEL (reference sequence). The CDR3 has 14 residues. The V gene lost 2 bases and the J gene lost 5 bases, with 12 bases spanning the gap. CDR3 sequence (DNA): TGTGCCAGCAGCCAAACCAGGACTAATACTGAAGCTTTCTTT. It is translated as CASSQTRTNTEAFF.

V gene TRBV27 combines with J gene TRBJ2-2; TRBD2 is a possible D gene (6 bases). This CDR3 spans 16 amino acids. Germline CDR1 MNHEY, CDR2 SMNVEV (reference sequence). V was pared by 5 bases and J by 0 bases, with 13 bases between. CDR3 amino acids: CASSTWGTSNTGELFF. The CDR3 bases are TGTGCCAGCAGTACCTGGGGGACTTCGAACACCGGGGAGCTGTTTTTT.

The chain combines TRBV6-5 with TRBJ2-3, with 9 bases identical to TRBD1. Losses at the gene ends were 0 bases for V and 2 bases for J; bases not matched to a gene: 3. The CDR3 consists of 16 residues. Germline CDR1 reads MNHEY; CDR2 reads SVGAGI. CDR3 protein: CASSYSGDRDTDTQYF. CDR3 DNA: TGTGCCAGCAGTTACTCGGGGGACAGGGACACAGATACGCAGTATTTT.

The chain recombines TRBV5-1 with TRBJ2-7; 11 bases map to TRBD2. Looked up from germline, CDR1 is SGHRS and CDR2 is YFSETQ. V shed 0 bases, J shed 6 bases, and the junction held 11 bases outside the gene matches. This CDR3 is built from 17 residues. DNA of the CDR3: TGCGCCAGCAGCTTGGGGACTAGCGGGCTAAAAGAGGGCGAGCAGTACTTC. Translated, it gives CASSLGTSGLKEGEQYF.

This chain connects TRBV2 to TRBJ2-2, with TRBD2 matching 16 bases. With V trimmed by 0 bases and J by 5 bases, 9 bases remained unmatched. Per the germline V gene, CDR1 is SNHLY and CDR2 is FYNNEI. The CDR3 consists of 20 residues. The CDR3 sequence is CASSEAGTSGRAGGTGELFF. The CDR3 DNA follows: TGTGCCAGCAGTGAAGCCGGGACTAGCGGGAGGGCCGGCGGGACCGGGGAGCTGTTTTTT.

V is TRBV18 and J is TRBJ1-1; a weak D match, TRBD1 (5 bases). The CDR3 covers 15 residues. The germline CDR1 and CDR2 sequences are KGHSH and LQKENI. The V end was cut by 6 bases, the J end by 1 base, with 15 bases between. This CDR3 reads CASSPFEQENTEAFF. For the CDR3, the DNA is TGTGCCAGCTCCCCTTTCGAACAGGAGAACACTGAAGCTTTCTTT. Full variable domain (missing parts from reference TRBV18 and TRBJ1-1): NAGVMQNPRHLVRRRGQEARLRCSPMKGHSHVYWYRQLPEEGLKFMVYLQKENIIDESGMPKERFSAEFPKEGPSILRIQQVVRGDSAAYFCASSPFEQENTEAFFGQGTRLTVV.

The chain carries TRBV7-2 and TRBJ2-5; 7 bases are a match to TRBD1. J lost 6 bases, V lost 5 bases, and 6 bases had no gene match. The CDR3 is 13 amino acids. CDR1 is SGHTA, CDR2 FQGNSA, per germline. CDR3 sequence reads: CASSNPTGKTQYF. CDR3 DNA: TGTGCCAGCAGCAATCCGACAGGGAAGACCCAGTACTTC.

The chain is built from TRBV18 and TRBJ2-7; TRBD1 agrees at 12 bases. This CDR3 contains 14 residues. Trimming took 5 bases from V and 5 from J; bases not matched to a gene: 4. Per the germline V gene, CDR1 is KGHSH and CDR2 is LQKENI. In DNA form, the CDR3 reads TGTGCCAGCTCATCCGGGACAGGGGGCAACGAGCAGTACTTC. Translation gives CASSSGTGGNEQYF.

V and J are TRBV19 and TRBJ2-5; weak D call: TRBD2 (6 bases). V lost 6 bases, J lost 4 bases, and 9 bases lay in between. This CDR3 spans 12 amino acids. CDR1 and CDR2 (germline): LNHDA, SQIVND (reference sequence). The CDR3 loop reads CASRTAGETQYF. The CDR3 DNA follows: TGTGCCAGTAGGACAGCGGGAGAGACCCAGTACTTC.

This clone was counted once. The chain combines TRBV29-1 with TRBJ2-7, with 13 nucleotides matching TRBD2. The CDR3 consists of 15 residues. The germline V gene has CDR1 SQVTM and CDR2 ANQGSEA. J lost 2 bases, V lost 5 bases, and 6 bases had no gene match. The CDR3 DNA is TGCAGCGTTTCAGGACTAGCGGGAGTAACCTACGAGCAGTACTTC. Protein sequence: CSVSGLAGVTYEQYF.

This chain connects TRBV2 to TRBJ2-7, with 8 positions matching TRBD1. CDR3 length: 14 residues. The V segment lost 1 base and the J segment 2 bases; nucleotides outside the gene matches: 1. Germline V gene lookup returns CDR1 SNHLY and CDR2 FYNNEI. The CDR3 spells CASSEGQGTYEQYF. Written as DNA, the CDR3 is TGTGCCAGCAGTGAAGGACAGGGGACCTACGAGCAGTACTTC.

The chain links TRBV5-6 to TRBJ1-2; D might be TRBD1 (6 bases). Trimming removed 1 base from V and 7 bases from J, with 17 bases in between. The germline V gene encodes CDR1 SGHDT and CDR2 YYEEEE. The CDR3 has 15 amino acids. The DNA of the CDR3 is TGTGCCAGCAGCTTGTCTCAGGGGTTAAGTGTTGGCTACACCTTC. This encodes CASSLSQGLSVGYTF.

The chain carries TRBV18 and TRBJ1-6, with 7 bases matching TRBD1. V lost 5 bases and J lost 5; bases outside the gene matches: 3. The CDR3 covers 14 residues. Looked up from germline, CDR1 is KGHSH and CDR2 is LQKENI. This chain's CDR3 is CASSFGTDNSPLHF. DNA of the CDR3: TGTGCCAGCTCATTTGGGACAGATAATTCACCCCTCCACTTT.

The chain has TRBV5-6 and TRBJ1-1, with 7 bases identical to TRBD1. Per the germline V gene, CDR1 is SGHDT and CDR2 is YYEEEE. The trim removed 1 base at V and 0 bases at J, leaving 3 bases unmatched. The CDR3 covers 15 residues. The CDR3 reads CASSLRGPMNTEAFF. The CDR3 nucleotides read TGTGCCAGCAGCTTGAGGGGGCCGATGAACACTGAAGCTTTCTTT. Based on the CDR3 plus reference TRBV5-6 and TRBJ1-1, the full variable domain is DAGVTQSPTHLIKTRGQQVTLRCSPKSGHDTVSWYQQALGQGPQFIFQYYEEEERQRGNFPDRFSGHQFPNYSSELNVNALLLGDSALYLCASSLRGPMNTEAFFGQGTRLTVV.

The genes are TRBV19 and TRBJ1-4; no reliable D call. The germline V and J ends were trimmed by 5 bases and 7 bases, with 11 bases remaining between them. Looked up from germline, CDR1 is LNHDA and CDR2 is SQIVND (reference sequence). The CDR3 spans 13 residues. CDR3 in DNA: TGTGCCAGTAGTCGTAACCTGCGTGAAAAACTGTTTTTT. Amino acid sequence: CASSRNLREKLFF.

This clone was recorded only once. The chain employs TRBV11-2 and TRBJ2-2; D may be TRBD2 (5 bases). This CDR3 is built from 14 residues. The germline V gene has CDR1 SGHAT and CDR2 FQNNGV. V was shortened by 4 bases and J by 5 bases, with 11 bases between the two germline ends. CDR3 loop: CASSYLARTGELFF. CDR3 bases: TGTGCCAGCAGCTACTTAGCGAGGACCGGGGAGCTGTTTTTT.

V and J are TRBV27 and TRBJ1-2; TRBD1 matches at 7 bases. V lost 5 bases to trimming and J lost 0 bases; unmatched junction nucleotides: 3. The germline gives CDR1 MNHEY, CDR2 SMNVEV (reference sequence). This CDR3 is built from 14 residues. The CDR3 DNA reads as TGTGCCAGCAGTAAGGGGACAGCTAACTATGGCTACACCTTC. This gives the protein CASSKGTANYGYTF.

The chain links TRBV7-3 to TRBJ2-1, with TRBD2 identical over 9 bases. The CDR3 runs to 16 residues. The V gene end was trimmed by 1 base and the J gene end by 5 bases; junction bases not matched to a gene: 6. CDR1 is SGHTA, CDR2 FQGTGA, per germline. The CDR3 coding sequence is TGTGCCAGCAGCTTAATAGGTAGCGGGGGACACAATGAGCAGTTCTTC. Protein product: CASSLIGSGGHNEQFF. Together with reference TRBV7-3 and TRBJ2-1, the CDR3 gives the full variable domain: GAGVSQTPSNKVTEKGKYVELRCDPISGHTALYWYRQSLGQGPEFLIYFQGTGAADDSGLPNDRFFAVRPEGSVSTLKIQRTERGDSAVYLCASSLIGSGGHNEQFFGPGTRLTVL.

Here the CDR3 DNA reads TGTGCCAGCAGTTCATGGACTAGCGGTTCCTACGAGCAGTACTTC. As protein: CASSSWTSGSYEQYF. The chain uses TRBV27 and TRBJ2-7; 10 positions agree with TRBD2. The CDR3 has 15 residues. Looked up from germline, CDR1 is MNHEY and CDR2 is SMNVEV (reference sequence). The ends lost 4 bases at V and 1 base at J; junction bases unmatched: 4.